These 26 T cell receptor beta chains originate from one sample sequenced in a study of blood T cell repertoires in COVID-19. TCRdb keeps only in-frame clones here, not all; method: immunoSEQ multiplex PCR. The profile shows more than 80,000 clones, about 83% of them singletons. The sample consisted of peripheral blood. The receptors originated from a woman in her 70s with acute or convalescent COVID-19.

The genes are TRBV5-1 and TRBJ2-7; 10 nucleotides agree with TRBD1. Looked up from germline, CDR1 is SGHRS and CDR2 is YFSETQ. V lost 0 bases and J lost 6; bases outside the gene matches: 9. The CDR3 is 16 amino acids. The CDR3 is CASSLVSGQGTGEQYF. The CDR3 DNA reads TGCGCCAGCAGCTTGGTCTCGGGACAGGGGACGGGCGAGCAGTACTTC. The complete variable domain, with remaining parts taken from reference TRBV5-1 and TRBJ2-7, reads KAGVTQTPRYLIKTRGQQVTLSCSPISGHRSVSWYQQTPGQGLQFLFEYFSETQRNKGNFPGRFSGRQFSNSRSEMNVSTLELGDSALYLCASSLVSGQGTGEQYFGPGTRLTVT.

The rearrangement uses TRBV14 and TRBJ1-3; possible D gene TRBD1, 5 bases. Trimming cost V 1 base and J 2 bases, with 15 bases left between them. Germline V gives CDR1 SGHDN, CDR2 FVKESK. This CDR3 has 17 residues. In DNA, the CDR3 is TGTGCCAGCAGCCAAGTGCAAATAGGGGTGGCTGGAAACACCATATATTTT. Its protein is CASSQVQIGVAGNTIYF.

The table lists this clone with a few counts. CDR3 residues: CASSPGPLTFSGANVLTF. The CDR3 DNA reads as TGTGCCAGCAGTCCAGGTCCCCTAACCTTCTCTGGGGCCAACGTCCTGACTTTC. This chain links TRBV6-6 with TRBJ2-6; no firm D call. Germline-derived CDR1 and CDR2 are MNHNY and SVGAGI (reference sequence). This CDR3 region has 18 residues. V was cut by 5 bases and J by 0 bases, with 17 bases left in between.

This sequence joins TRBV5-1 and TRBJ1-2; TRBD1 matches at 8 bases. Germline V gene sequence: CDR1 SGHRS, CDR2 YFSETQ. J lost 4 bases, V lost 3 bases, and 14 bases had no gene match. This CDR3 has 17 amino acids. CDR3 nucleotides: TGCGCCAGCAGCTATTTAGCTGGACAGGGCGAAGGCTATGGCTACACCTTC. As protein: CASSYLAGQGEGYGYTF.

The chain couples TRBV20-1 to TRBJ1-2; perhaps TRBD1 as D (6 bases). The CDR3 runs to 14 residues. Germline V lookup: CDR1 DFQATT, CDR2 SNEGSKA (reference sequence). Deletions cut 3 bases from V and 4 bases from J, with 15 bases between. The CDR3 loop is CSASSGAQIYGYTF. In DNA, the CDR3 is TGCAGTGCTAGTTCAGGGGCGCAGATCTATGGCTACACCTTC.

The rearrangement joins TRBV9 to TRBJ2-5; TRBD2 aligns across 13 bases. This CDR3 comprises 17 residues. J was trimmed by 1 base and V by 4 bases; bases with no gene match: 7. CDR1 and CDR2 from the germline V gene are SGDLS and YYNGEE. CDR3 amino acids: CASSHPRTSGGQETQYF. The CDR3 DNA follows: TGTGCCAGCAGCCACCCGAGGACTAGCGGGGGCCAAGAGACCCAGTACTTC.

The CDR3 DNA is TGTGCCAGCAGTGATGAGGTTCTACAAGAGACCCAGTACTTC. This gives the protein CASSDEVLQETQYF. The V gene is TRBV6-1, the J gene TRBJ2-5; D not certain. CDR3 size: 14 residues. V was shortened by 3 bases and J by 2 bases, with 10 bases between the two germline ends. CDR1 and CDR2 (germline): MNHNS, SASEGT.

This clone was seen only once. The CDR3 loop is CASRATGGTEAFF. The CDR3 region has the DNA TGTGCCAGCAGGGCGACAGGGGGCACTGAAGCTTTCTTT. This chain joins TRBV12-3 or TRBV12-4 and TRBJ1-1, with TRBD1 matching over 9 bases. With 6 bases clipped from V and 4 bases from J, the junction kept 3 bases outside the gene matches. This CDR3 is 13 amino acids long.

V is TRBV3-1 (or the pseudogene TRBV3-2) and J is TRBJ2-1; D unresolved. This CDR3 region has 14 residues. The germline gives CDR1 LGHDT, CDR2 YNNKEL (reference sequence). V was pared by 3 bases and J by 6 bases, with 12 bases between. The CDR3 bases are TGTGCCAGCAGCCACCACGATCCGGGCAATGAGCAGTTCTTC. Translating gives CASSHHDPGNEQFF.

V and J are TRBV11-2 and TRBJ1-3; no clear D gene. Trimming cost V 3 bases and J 3 bases, with 9 bases left between them. Germline V CDR1 and CDR2: SGHAT, FQNNGV. The length of the CDR3 is 14 residues. The CDR3 DNA sequence: TGTGCCAGCAGCTTCACCTCGAGTGGAAACACCATATATTTT. Protein product: CASSFTSSGNTIYF.

The chain employs TRBV5-1 and TRBJ1-2; a weak D match, TRBD1 (5 bases). The V gene's germline CDR1 is SGHRS and CDR2 YFSETQ. CDR3 length equals 13 residues. Trimming pared 4 bases from V and 3 bases from J, leaving 10 bases between. CDR3 sequence reads: CASSQPQDYGYTF. Written as DNA, the CDR3 is TGCGCCAGCAGCCAACCACAGGACTATGGCTACACCTTC.

J is TRBJ1-6 and V is TRBV3-1 (or the pseudogene TRBV3-2), with D unresolved. CDR3 size: 14 residues. V lost 1 base and J 10 bases, leaving 11 bases between the germline ends. Germline CDR1 is LGHDT and CDR2 is YNNKEL (reference sequence). The CDR3 reads CASSQGALYSPLHF. DNA of the CDR3: TGTGCCAGCAGCCAAGGGGCTCTTTACTCACCCCTCCACTTT.

The sample holds one count of this clone. The chain recombines TRBV16 with TRBJ1-1; D might be TRBD1 (5 bases). Germline V gene sequence: CDR1 KGHSY, CDR2 FQNENV. V lost 4 bases to trimming and J lost 4 bases, with 22 bases between them. The CDR3 covers 17 residues. CDR3 in amino acids: CASSLQRKQAFLTEAFF. In nucleotides, the CDR3 is TGTGCCAGCAGCCTCCAAAGGAAACAGGCATTCCTCACTGAAGCTTTCTTT.

The chain uses TRBV7-2 and TRBJ1-2; D is unresolved. Germline CDR1 reads SGHTA; CDR2 reads FQGNSA. V lost 5 bases and J lost 5, with 12 bases in between. The CDR3 contains 13 residues. CDR3 protein: CASSPSTGYGYTF. The CDR3 nucleotides are TGTGCCAGCAGCCCATCTACGGGGTATGGCTACACCTTC.

This clone was seen more than once but under ten times. The chain links TRBV7-8 to TRBJ1-4, with a possible D match to TRBD1 (6 bases). V gave up 5 bases and J gave up 13 bases, with 20 bases separating them. The CDR3 totals 14 residues. Germline V gene data show CDR1 as SGHVS and CDR2 as FQNEAQ. The CDR3 DNA reads as TGTGCCAGCAGCCCAACAGAGGGGGTTGAGAGACTGTTTTTT. Its translation is CASSPTEGVERLFF.

This chain uses TRBV7-8 with TRBJ1-6; 7 nucleotides match TRBD1. V was clipped by 4 bases and J by 5 bases; unmatched bases: 2. Germline assignment: CDR1 SGHVS and CDR2 FQNEAQ. CDR3 size: 14 residues. CDR3 nucleotide sequence: TGTGCCAGCAGCTGGGGGACAGATAATTCACCCCTCCACTTT. Amino acid sequence: CASSWGTDNSPLHF.

This chain connects TRBV3-1 (or the pseudogene TRBV3-2) to TRBJ1-6, with 8 bases that match TRBD1. After removal of 6 bases from V and 10 bases from J, the junction contained 11 bases not matched to a gene. The CDR3 contains 15 residues. Germline V gives CDR1 LGHDT, CDR2 YNNKEL (reference sequence). The CDR3 loop is CASSQNPGQGSPLHF. CDR3 sequence (DNA): TGTGCCAGCAGTCAGAATCCTGGACAGGGCTCACCCCTCCACTTT.

V gene TRBV5-4 combines with J gene TRBJ1-4; TRBD1 agrees at 7 bases. The V and J ends lost 4 bases and 5 bases, in that order; junction bases with no gene match: 17. This CDR3 has 18 residues. Per the germline V gene, CDR1 is SGHNT and CDR2 is YYREEE (reference sequence). CDR3 region: CASSPGRQGLGPNEKLFF. CDR3 sequence (DNA): TGTGCCAGCAGCCCTGGCAGACAGGGCCTCGGACCGAATGAAAAACTGTTTTTT.

The chain combines TRBV6-1 with TRBJ1-1, with TRBD1 identical over 8 bases. V lost 0 bases, J lost 8 bases, and 5 bases stayed unmatched. Germline CDR1 is MNHNS and CDR2 is SASEGT. The CDR3 loop spans 14 amino acids. The CDR3 DNA sequence: TGTGCCAGCAGTGAAGCTTCCAGGACAGGGGAAGCTTTCTTT. It encodes CASSEASRTGEAFF.

V gene TRBV6-6 combines with J gene TRBJ1-2; TRBD1 agrees at 7 bases. V lost 10 bases, J lost 8 bases, and 10 bases stayed unmatched. The CDR3 is 12 residues long. Germline CDR1 MNHNY, CDR2 SVGAGI (reference sequence). The CDR3 DNA reads as TGTGCCACTGGGACAGCGTCCCTCGGCTACACCTTC. It yields the protein CATGTASLGYTF.

The rearrangement uses TRBV11-3 and TRBJ1-1; 9 bases match TRBD1. The CDR3 spans 16 residues. V shed 4 bases, J shed 1 base, and the junction held 7 bases outside the gene matches. CDR1 and CDR2 (germline): SGHNT, YENEEA. CDR3 coding DNA: TGTGCCAGCAGCTCGGGACAGGGAGATTGGAACACTGAAGCTTTCTTT. This codes for CASSSGQGDWNTEAFF.

The chain has TRBV20-1 and TRBJ1-2; 10 positions match TRBD1. Germline assignment: CDR1 DFQATT and CDR2 SNEGSKA (reference sequence). The CDR3 covers 13 residues. Trimming removed 3 bases from V and 6 bases from J; junction bases left unmatched: 4. CDR3 DNA sequence: TGCAGTGCTAGTTCGGACAGGGGGGATGGCTACACCTTC. This translates into CSASSDRGDGYTF.

CDR3 residues: CASSPPGETVVSQPQHF. Here the CDR3 DNA reads TGTGCCAGCTCACCCCCCGGGGAAACAGTAGTAAGTCAGCCCCAGCATTTT. The chain joins TRBV18 to TRBJ1-5; D is ambiguous. Between the trimmed V and J ends, which lost 3 bases and 6 bases, there was a span of 21 bases. In germline, CDR1 is KGHSH, CDR2 LQKENI. CDR3 length: 17 residues. Together with reference TRBV18 and TRBJ1-5, the CDR3 gives the full variable domain: NAGVMQNPRHLVRRRGQEARLRCSPMKGHSHVYWYRQLPEEGLKFMVYLQKENIIDESGMPKERFSAEFPKEGPSILRIQQVVRGDSAAYFCASSPPGETVVSQPQHFGDGTRLSIL.

This chain uses TRBV27 with TRBJ1-5, with D unresolved. This CDR3 is 13 amino acids long. V lost 5 bases, J lost 6 bases, and 11 bases lay in between. The germline V gene has CDR1 MNHEY and CDR2 SMNVEV (reference sequence). Written as DNA, the CDR3 is TGTGCCAGCAGTGCCTATCGCTTTCAGCCCCAGCATTTT. Protein product: CASSAYRFQPQHF.

The V call is TRBV19, the J call TRBJ2-3, with 12 bases identical to TRBD2. Germline assignment: CDR1 LNHDA and CDR2 SQIVND (reference sequence). CDR3 length: 20 amino acids. V lost 5 bases to trimming and J lost 0 bases; unmatched junction nucleotides: 15. CDR3 region: CASSPRLAGARLRSTDTQYF. CDR3 sequence (DNA): TGTGCCAGTAGTCCTCGACTAGCGGGGGCTCGTTTAAGAAGCACAGATACGCAGTATTTT.

The chain links TRBV5-1 to TRBJ2-1; unclear D gene. The CDR3 contains 16 residues. Germline CDR1 and CDR2: SGHRS and YFSETQ. V gave up 0 bases and J gave up 3 bases, with 13 bases separating them. The CDR3 DNA sequence: TGCGCCAGCAGCTTGGACAACAGCCTCTACTACAATGAGCAGTTCTTC. Protein sequence: CASSLDNSLYYNEQFF.